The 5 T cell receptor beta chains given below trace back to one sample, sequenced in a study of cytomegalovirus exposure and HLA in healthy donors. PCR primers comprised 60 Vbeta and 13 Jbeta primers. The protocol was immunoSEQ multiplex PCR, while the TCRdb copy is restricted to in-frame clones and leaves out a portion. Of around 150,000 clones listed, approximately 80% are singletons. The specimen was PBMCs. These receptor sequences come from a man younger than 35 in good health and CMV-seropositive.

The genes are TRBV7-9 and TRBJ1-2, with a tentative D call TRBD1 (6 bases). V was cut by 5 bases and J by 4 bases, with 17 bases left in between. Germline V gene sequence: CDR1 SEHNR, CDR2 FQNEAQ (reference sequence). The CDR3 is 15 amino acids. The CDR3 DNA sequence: TGTGCCAGCAGCCAAACTGAACAGGGTTCCTATGGCTACACCTTC. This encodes CASSQTEQGSYGYTF.

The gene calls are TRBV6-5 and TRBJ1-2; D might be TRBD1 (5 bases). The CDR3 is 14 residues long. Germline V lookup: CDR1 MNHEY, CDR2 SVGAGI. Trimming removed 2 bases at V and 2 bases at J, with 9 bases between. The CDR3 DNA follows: TGTGCCAGCAGTTACACCCAGGGCAACTATGGCTACACCTTC. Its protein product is CASSYTQGNYGYTF.

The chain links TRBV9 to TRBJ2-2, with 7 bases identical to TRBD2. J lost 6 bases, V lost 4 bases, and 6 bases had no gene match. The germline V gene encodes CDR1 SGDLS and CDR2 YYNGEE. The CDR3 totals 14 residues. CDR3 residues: CASSPSGRAGELFF. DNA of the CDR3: TGTGCCAGCAGCCCTAGCGGCAGGGCCGGGGAGCTGTTTTTT.

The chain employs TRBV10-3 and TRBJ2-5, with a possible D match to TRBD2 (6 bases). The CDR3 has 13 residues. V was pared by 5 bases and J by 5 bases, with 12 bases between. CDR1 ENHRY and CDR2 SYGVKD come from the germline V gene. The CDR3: CAISPSVGETQYF. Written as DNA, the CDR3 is TGTGCCATCAGTCCTAGCGTAGGGGAGACCCAGTACTTC.

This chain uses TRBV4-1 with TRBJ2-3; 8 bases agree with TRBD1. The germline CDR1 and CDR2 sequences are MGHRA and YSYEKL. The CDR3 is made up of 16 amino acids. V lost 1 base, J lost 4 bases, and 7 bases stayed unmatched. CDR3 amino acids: CASSQAGTGGADTQYF. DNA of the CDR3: TGCGCCAGCAGCCAAGCCGGAACAGGGGGTGCAGATACGCAGTATTTT.